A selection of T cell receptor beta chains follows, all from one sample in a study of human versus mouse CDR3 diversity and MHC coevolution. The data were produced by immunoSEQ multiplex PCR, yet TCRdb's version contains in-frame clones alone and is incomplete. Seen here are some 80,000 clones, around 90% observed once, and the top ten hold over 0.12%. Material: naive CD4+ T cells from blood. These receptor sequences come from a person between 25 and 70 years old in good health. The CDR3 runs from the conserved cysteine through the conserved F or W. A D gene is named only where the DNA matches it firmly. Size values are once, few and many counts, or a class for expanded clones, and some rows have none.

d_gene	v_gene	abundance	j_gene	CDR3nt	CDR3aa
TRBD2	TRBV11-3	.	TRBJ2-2	TGTGCCAGCAGCTTAGGGGGGACTAGAAACACCGGGGAGCTGTTTTTT	CASSLGGTRNTGELFF
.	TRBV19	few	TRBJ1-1	TGTGCCAGTAGTACATCGCTAGGTTCATTAAGTGGAGCTTTCTTT	CASSTSLGSLSGAFF
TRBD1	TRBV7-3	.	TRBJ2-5	TGTGCCAGCAGCTCCGGGACAGGGGCGTACCAAGAGACCCAGTACTTC	CASSSGTGAYQETQYF
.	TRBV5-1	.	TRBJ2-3	TGCGCCAGCAGCTTGACTACCCCGAACACAGATACGCAGTATTTT	CASSLTTPNTDTQYF
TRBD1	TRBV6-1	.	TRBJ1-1	TGTGCCAGCAGCAACACAGGGGGATCGACTGAAGCTTTCTTT	CASSNTGGSTEAFF
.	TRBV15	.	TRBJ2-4	TGTGCCACCAGCGGAGAACGGGGGGCGAACATTCAGTACTTC	CATSGERGANIQYF
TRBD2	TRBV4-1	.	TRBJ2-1	TGCGCCAGCAGCCAAGCCCGGGGGGGGAGCGTAGCCTACAATGAGCAGTTCTTC	CASSQARGGSVAYNEQFF
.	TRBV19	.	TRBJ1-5	TGTGCCAGTAGTTCCCTAAGACAGCAAAGCAATCAGCCCCAGCATTTT	CASSSLRQQSNQPQHF
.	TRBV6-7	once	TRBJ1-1	TGTGCCAGCAGTTACTCGTCCTCTAAGGTTTGGTCGGGAGCTTTCTTT	CASSYSSSKVWSGAFF
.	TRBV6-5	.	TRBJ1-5	TGTGCCAGCAGGGTGTCCGGGGATAGCAATCAGCCCCAGCATTTT	CASRVSGDSNQPQHF
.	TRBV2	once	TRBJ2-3	TGTGCCTCAACGGGGGGACAAAACACAGATACGCAGTATTTT	CASTGGQNTDTQYF
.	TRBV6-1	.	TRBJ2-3	TGTGCCAGCAGTGGCGACAGAGGGGGAGATACGCAGTATTTT	CASSGDRGGDTQYF
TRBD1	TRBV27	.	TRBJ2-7	TGTGCCAGCAGTTGGGACAGGGGGCATGGGGAGCAGTACTTC	CASSWDRGHGEQYF
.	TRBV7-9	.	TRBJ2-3	TGTGCCAGCCTTAGTCCACGGACAGATACGCAGTATTTT	CASLSPRTDTQYF
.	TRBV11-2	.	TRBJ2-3	TGTGCCAGCAGCTTAGTAATCACAGATACGCAGTATTTT	CASSLVITDTQYF
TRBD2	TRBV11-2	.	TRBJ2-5	TGTGCCAGCAGCCAAGTCCAGCGGGGGAAGTACCAAGAGACCCAGTACTTC	CASSQVQRGKYQETQYF
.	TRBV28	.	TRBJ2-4	TGTGCCAGCAGTTCCCCGCAGGGGTGGAGAAAAAACATTCAGTACTTC	CASSSPQGWRKNIQYF
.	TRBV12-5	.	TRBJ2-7	TGTGCTAGTGGTTTGGCGTTAGGAGCTCAGTACTTC	CASGLALGAQYF
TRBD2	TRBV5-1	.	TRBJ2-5	TGCGCCAGCAGCTTGTTAACCAGGGAGGGAGAGACCCAGTACTTC	CASSLLTREGETQYF
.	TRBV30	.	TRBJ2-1	TGTGCCTGGAACAGGGAGTGGGGAGACAATGAGCAGTTCTTC	CAWNREWGDNEQFF
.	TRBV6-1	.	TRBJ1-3	TGTGCCAGCAGTGTGGGACTTACTTTCTCTGGAAACACCATATATTTT	CASSVGLTFSGNTIYF
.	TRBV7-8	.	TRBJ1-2	TGTGCCAGCAGCCTAACAGGGATGGAGGACTATGGCTACACCTTC	CASSLTGMEDYGYTF
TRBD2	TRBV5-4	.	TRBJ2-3	TGTGCCAGCAGCCGGACTAGCGGGGCCCCTCTAGATACGCAGTATTTT	CASSRTSGAPLDTQYF
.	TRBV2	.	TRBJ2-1	TGTGCCAGCATGTTACAGGGATACAATGAGCAGTTCTTC	CASMLQGYNEQFF
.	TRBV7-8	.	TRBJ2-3	TGTGCCAGCAGCCCCCAAGGGGGGGCAAATACGCAGTATTTT	CASSPQGGANTQYF
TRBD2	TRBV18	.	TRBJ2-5	TGTGCCAGCTCATCCTATATAGCGGGAGCAGAGGGAGAGACCCAGTACTTC	CASSSYIAGAEGETQYF
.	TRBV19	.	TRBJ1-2	TGTGCCAGTAGTATTAGTAACTATGGCTACACCTTC	CASSISNYGYTF
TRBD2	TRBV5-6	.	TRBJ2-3	TGTGCCAGCAGCTCTCCTAGCGGGGGACGAAGCACAGATACGCAGTATTTT	CASSSPSGGRSTDTQYF
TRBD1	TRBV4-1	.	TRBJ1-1	TGCGCCAGCAGCCGGTTCCGACAGGGAGCGAACACTGAAGCTTTCTTT	CASSRFRQGANTEAFF
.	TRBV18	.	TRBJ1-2	TGTGCCAGCTCACCCTCGGACACCTCCTATGGCTACACCTTC	CASSPSDTSYGYTF
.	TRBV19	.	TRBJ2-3	TGTGCCGGAATACAGGGACTACGCACAGATACGCAGTATTTT	CAGIQGLRTDTQYF
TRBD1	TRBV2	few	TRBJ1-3	TGTGCCAGCAGTCGGTACGGACAGGCTTCTGGAAACACCATATATTTT	CASSRYGQASGNTIYF
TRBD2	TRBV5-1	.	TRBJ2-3	TGCGCCAGCATCCCAGGCGGGGGGAGATCAGATACGCAGTATTTT	CASIPGGGRSDTQYF
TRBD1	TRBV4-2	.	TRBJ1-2	TGTGCCAGCAGCCAAGGGAGGGACAGGGACTATGGCTACACCTTC	CASSQGRDRDYGYTF
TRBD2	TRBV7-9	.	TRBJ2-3	TGTGCCAGCAGCCCTAGCGGGAAGGACACAGATACGCAGTATTTT	CASSPSGKDTDTQYF
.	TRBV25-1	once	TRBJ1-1	TGTGCCAGCAGTGCCGACAGGATTCTGGAAGCTTTCTTT	CASSADRILEAFF
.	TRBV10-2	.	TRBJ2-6	TGCGCCAGCAGTGTAGGCGGCCGGCGGGACGTCCTGACTTTC	CASSVGGRRDVLTF
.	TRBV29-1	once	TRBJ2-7	TGCAGCGCTCAGGGGGGCTCCTACGAGCAGTACTTC	CSAQGGSYEQYF
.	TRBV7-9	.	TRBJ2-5	TGTGCCAGCAGCTTAGGGGAGGCCCTCTCCCCAAGAGACTTC	CASSLGEALSPRDF
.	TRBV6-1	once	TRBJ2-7	TGTGCCAGCAGTGAAAAGGGAGGGCAGTACTTC	CASSEKGGQYF
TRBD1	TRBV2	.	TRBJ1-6	TGTGCCAGCCAATTAACACAGGGGTATAATTCACCCCTCCACTTT	CASQLTQGYNSPLHF
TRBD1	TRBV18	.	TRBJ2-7	TGTGCCAGCTCACCATATCGGACAGGGACCTACGAGCAGTACTTC	CASSPYRTGTYEQYF
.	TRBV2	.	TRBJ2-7	TGTGCCAGCAGTGCAGGGGATGTTAGATCCTACGAGCAGTACTTC	CASSAGDVRSYEQYF
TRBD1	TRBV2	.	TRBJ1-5	TGTGCCAGCAGTGAACAGGGGGCTCAGCCCCAGCATTTT	CASSEQGAQPQHF
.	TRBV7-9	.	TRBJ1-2	TGTGCCAGCAGCTTAGGCAGTGATGGCTACACCTTC	CASSLGSDGYTF
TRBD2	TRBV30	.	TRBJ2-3	TGTGCCTGGAGACGGACTAGCGGGGTGACAGATACGCAGTATTTT	CAWRRTSGVTDTQYF
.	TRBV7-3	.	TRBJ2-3	TGTGCCAGCAGCTTAAAGGAGGGACGCACAGATACGCAGTATTTT	CASSLKEGRTDTQYF
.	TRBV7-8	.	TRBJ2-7	TGTGCCAGCAGCCGAAAAGGGACTGGCGAGCAGTACTTC	CASSRKGTGEQYF
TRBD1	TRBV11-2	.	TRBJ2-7	TGTGCCAGCAGCTTTTTTGACAGGGGGTTAAACGAGCAGTACTTC	CASSFFDRGLNEQYF
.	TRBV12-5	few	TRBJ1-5	TGTGCTAGTGGGCTCGGCGGTCAGCCCCAGCATTTT	CASGLGGQPQHF
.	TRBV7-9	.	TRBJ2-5	TGTGCCAGCAGGACCTTCGGGGAATCTGAGACCCAGTACTTC	CASRTFGESETQYF
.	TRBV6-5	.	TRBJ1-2	TGTGCCAGCAGACAGATGAACTATGGCTACACCTTC	CASRQMNYGYTF
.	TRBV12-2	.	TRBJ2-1	TGTGCAAGTCGCTTAGCGGAAAGACTAGCCCATACCTACAATGAGCAGTTCTTC	CASRLAERLAHTYNEQFF
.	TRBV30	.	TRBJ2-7	TGTGCCTGGAGTGTTGGGGGGACGCTGGCCTACGAGCAGTACTTC	CAWSVGGTLAYEQYF
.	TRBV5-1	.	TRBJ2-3	TGCGCCAGCAGCTTGGAAGCGAAGAGATTTGCAGATACGCAGTATTTT	CASSLEAKRFADTQYF
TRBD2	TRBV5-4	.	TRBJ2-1	TGTGCCAGCAGCCTCGGGACTAGCGGGGCCCGGGGGCAGTTCTTC	CASSLGTSGARGQFF
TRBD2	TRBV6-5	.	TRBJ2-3	TGTGCCAGCAGTTACTCGGGGGGGAGGACAGATACGCAGTATTTT	CASSYSGGRTDTQYF
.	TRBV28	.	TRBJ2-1	TGTGCCAGCAGTTTAATATCCCAGGGTCACAGGGTCAATGAGCAGTTCTTC	CASSLISQGHRVNEQFF
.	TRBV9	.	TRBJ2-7	TGTGCCAGCAGCGTCCAAGGCGACGGGACAACCCCCTACGAGCAGTACTTC	CASSVQGDGTTPYEQYF